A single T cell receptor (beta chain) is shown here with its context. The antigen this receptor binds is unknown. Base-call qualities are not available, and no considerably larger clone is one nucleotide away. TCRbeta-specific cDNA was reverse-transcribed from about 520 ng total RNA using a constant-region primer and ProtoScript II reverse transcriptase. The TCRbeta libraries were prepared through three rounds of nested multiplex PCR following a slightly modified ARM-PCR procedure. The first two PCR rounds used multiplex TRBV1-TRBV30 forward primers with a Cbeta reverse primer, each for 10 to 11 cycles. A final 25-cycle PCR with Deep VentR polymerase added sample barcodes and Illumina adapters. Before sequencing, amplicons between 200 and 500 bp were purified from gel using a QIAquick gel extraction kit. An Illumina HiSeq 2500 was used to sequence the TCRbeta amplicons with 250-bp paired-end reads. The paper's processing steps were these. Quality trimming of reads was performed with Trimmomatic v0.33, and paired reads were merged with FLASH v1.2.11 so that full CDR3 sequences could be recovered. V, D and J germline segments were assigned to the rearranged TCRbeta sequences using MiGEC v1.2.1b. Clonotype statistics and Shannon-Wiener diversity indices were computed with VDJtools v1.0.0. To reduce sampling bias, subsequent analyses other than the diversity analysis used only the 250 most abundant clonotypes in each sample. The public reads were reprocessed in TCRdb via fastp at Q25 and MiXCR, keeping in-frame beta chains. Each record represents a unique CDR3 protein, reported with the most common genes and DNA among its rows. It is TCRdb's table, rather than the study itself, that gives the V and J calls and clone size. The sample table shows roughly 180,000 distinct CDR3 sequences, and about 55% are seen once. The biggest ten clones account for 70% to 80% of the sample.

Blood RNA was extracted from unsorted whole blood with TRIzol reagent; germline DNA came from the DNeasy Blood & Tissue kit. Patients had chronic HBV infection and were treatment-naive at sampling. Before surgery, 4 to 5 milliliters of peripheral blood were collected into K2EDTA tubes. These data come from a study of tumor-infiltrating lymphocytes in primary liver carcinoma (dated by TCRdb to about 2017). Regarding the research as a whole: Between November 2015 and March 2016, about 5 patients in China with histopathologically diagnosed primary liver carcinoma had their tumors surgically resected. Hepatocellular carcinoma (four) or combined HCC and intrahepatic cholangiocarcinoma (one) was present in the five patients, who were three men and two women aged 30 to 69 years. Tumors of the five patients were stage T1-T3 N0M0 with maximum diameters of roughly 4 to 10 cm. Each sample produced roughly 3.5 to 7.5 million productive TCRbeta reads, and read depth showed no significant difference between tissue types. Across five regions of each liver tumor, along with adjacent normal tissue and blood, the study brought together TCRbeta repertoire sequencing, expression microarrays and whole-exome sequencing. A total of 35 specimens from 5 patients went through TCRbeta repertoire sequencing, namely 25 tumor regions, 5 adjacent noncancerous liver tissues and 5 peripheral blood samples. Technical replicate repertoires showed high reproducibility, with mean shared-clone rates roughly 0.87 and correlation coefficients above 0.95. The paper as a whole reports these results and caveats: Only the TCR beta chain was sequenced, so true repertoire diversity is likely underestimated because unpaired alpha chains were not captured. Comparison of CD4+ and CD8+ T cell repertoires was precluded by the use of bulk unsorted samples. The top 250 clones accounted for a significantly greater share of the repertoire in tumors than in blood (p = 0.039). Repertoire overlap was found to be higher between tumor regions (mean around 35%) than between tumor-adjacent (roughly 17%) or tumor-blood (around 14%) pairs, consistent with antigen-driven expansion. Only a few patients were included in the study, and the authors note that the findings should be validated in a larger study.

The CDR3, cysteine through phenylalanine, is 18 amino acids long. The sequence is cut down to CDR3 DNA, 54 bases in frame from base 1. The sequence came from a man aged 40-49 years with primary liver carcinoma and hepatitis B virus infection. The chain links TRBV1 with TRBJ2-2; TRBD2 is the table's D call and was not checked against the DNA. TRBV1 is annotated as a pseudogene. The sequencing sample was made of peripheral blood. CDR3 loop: CTSSQTGWQRENTGELFF. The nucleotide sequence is TGCACCAGCAGCCAGACGGGATGGCAGCGGGAGAACACCGGGGAGCTGTTTTTT.